Listed below are T cell receptor beta chains from one sample, sequenced in a study of neurological immune-mediated disorders. TCRdb reprocessed the 5' RACE reads via MiXCR and lists one record per CDR3 protein. The sample includes around 68,000 distinct CDR3 sequences, 3.5% to 4.5% of them seen just once. Sequencing was done on a sample of PBMCs. The receptors originated from a man aged 50-60 years with multiple sclerosis. The CDR3 runs from the conserved cysteine through the conserved F or W. D genes are given only for firm matches. Clone size, where shown, is once, few, many, or a class for clones that have expanded.

V	J	size	D	length	CDR3	DNA
TRBV11-2	TRBJ1-2	many	TRBD1	14	CASSLEQGLDGYTF	TGTGCCAGCAGCCTTGAACAGGGGTTAGATGGCTACACCTTC
TRBV5-1	TRBJ2-4	many	-	14	CASSSSQGWNIQYF	TGCGCCAGCAGCTCTTCCCAGGGGTGGAACATTCAGTACTTC
TRBV20-1	TRBJ1-2	many	-	12	CSRDRGVYGYTF	TGCAGTCGTGACAGAGGAGTCTATGGCTACACCTTC
TRBV12-3/TRBV12-4	TRBJ1-2	many	TRBD1	12	CASNRGTYGYTF	TGTGCCAGCAACAGGGGGACATATGGCTACACCTTC
TRBV7-2	TRBJ1-1	few	TRBD1	21	CASSLRIWGTGPSLRNTEAFF	TGTGCCAGCAGCTTACGTATCTGGGGGACAGGGCCTTCGTTGCGTAACACTGAAGCTTTCTTT
TRBV7-2	TRBJ2-1	many	-	14	CASSLSRGGNEQFF	TGTGCCAGCAGCTTAAGCAGGGGTGGAAATGAGCAGTTCTTC
TRBV11-1	TRBJ2-5	many	TRBD1	16	CASSWGDRGREETQYF	TGTGCCAGCAGCTGGGGAGACAGGGGGCGGGAAGAGACCCAGTACTTC
TRBV7-9	TRBJ1-6	many	-	14	CASRSEGRAAPLHF	TGTGCCAGCAGATCAGAGGGGAGGGCGGCACCCCTCCACTTT
TRBV6-1	TRBJ1-1	few	-	13	CASSVRGNTEAFF	TGTGCCAGCAGTGTCAGGGGTAACACTGAAGCTTTCTTT
TRBV6-5	TRBJ1-6	-	-	18	CASSYSISRTGSYSPLHF	TGTGCCAGCAGTTACTCGATTTCCCGAACAGGGAGTTATTCACCCCTCCACTTT
TRBV3-1	TRBJ2-2	many	TRBD2	16	CASSQTGLAASGELFF	TGTGCCAGCAGCCAAACGGGACTAGCTGCATCCGGGGAGCTGTTTTTT
TRBV5-1	TRBJ2-1	many	TRBD1	15	CASSYGQGAYNEQFF	TGCGCCAGCAGCTACGGACAGGGGGCCTACAATGAGCAGTTCTTC
TRBV28	TRBJ1-3	many	TRBD1	15	CASSPRTGAGKTIYF	TGTGCCAGCAGTCCCCGGACAGGGGCTGGAAAAACCATATATTTT
TRBV28	TRBJ2-3	few	TRBD2	15	CASSLAGGYTDTQYF	TGTGCCAGCAGTTTAGCGGGGGGCTACACAGATACGCAGTATTTT
TRBV7-9	TRBJ2-7	many	-	13	CASSSLRGHEQYF	TGTGCCAGCAGCTCCCTGAGGGGCCACGAGCAGTACTTC
TRBV7-2	TRBJ1-6	many	TRBD1	18	CASSSTAGQFNYNSPLHF	TGTGCCAGCAGCTCGACTGCGGGACAGTTTAACTATAATTCACCCCTCCACTTT
TRBV7-8	TRBJ1-1	-	TRBD1	17	CASSLSPTGAANTEAFF	TGTGCCAGCAGCTTATCCCCGACAGGGGCGGCGAACACTGAAGCTTTCTTT
TRBV28	TRBJ1-6	many	-	13	CASVGQGNSPLNF	-
TRBV12-3/TRBV12-4	TRBJ1-1	many	-	16	CASSFRGAGSNTEAFF	TGTGCCAGCAGTTTTAGAGGTGCAGGGTCGAACACTGAAGCTTTCTTT
TRBV7-9	TRBJ2-3	many	TRBD1	15	CASSNAGTDTDTQYF	TGTGCCAGCAGCAATGCCGGGACAGACACAGATACGCAGTATTTT
TRBV5-1	TRBJ1-2	many	-	15	CASSTTGSLSVGYTF	TGCGCCAGCAGCACGACCGGGTCACTCTCCGTCGGCTACACCTTC
TRBV20-1	TRBJ1-1	many	TRBD1	16	CSARGQGRPANTEAFF	TGCAGTGCTAGGGGACAGGGAAGGCCGGCGAACACTGAAGCTTTCTTT
TRBV6-5	TRBJ1-2	many	-	12	CASRESWYGYTF	TGTGCCAGCAGGGAGAGTTGGTATGGCTACACCTTC
TRBV6-2/TRBV6-3	TRBJ2-1	many	-	14	CASSSGTGFDEQFF	TGTGCCAGCAGTTCCGGGACGGGGTTCGATGAGCAGTTCTTC
TRBV5-1	TRBJ2-2	many	TRBD1	15	CASSPDRGLSGELFF	TGCGCCAGCAGCCCCGACAGGGGGCTTAGCGGGGAGCTGTTTTTT
TRBV12-3/TRBV12-4	TRBJ1-2	-	TRBD1	14	CASSSTTGGHGYTF	TGTGCCAGCAGTTCCACTACAGGGGGTCATGGCTACACCTTC
TRBV10-2	TRBJ1-2	many	-	15	CASSESGQGNYGYTF	TGCGCCAGCAGTGAGTCGGGGCAGGGGAACTATGGCTACACCTTC
TRBV20-1	TRBJ1-1	many	TRBD1	14	CSAAARTGGTEAFF	TGCAGTGCCGCCGCAAGGACAGGAGGCACTGAAGCTTTCTTT
TRBV28	TRBJ2-3	many	TRBD1	15	CASSQQGAAADTQYF	TGTGCCAGCAGTCAACAGGGGGCCGCGGCAGATACGCAGTATTTT